This T cell receptor (beta chain) came from a study of T cell responses to AZD1222 COVID-19 vaccine. Profiled with immunoSEQ multiplex PCR; TCRdb holds only in-frame clones, not every one. In the table there are roughly 100,000 clones, approximately 90% of which are singletons. Trimming took off 5 bases at V and 1 base at J, with 14 bases between the two ends. This CDR3 contains 15 residues. CDR1 and CDR2 (germline): MDHEN, SYDVKM. On this clone itself: No antigen is known for it.

Study-wide results and limits: Regions left unmutated in variants are reportedly the target of nearly half of spike-specific TCRs. Donors in the cohort were predominantly white British and more often female, and clonal diversity was possibly underestimated.

This specimen was peripheral blood, taken on day 0 of AZD1222 vaccination. The sequence was obtained from an adult in good health. The V and J genes are TRBV28 and TRBJ1-1; D is perhaps TRBD1 (5 bases). The CDR3 coding sequence is TGTGCCAGCAGTCCCCCGACCGGGACGAACACTGAAGCTTTCTTT. Residues: CASSPPTGTNTEAFF.